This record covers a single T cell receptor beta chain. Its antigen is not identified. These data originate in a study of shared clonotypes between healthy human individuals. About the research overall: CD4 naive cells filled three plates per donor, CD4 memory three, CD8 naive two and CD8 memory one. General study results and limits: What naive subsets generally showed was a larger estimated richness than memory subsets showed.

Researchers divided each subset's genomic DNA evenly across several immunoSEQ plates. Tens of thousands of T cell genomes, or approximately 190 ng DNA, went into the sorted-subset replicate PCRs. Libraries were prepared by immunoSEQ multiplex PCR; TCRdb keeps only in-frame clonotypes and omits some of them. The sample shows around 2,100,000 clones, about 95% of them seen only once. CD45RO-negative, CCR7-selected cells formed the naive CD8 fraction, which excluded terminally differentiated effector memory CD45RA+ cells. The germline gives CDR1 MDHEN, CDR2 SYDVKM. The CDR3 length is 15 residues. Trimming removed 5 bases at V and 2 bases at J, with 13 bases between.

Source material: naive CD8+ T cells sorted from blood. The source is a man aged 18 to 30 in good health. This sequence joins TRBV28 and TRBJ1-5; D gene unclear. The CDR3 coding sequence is TGTGCCAGCAGTCTGCCGCGAATGGGCAATCAGCCCCAGCATTTT. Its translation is CASSLPRMGNQPQHF.